Each of the 19 T cell receptor beta chains below was sequenced from the same sample in a study of identical twins. TCRdb itself ran the 5' RACE reads through MiXCR, one entry per CDR3 protein. The sample consists of roughly 720,000 distinct CDR3 sequences, about 20% of them appearing once. The same data also contributed to another study, on T cells expressing NK-cell markers.

What was sequenced was PBMCs. Source of these receptors: a woman younger than 30 in good health.

This clonotype was recorded a few times. J is TRBJ2-1 and V is TRBV12-3 or TRBV12-4, with TRBD2 identical over 10 bases. The CDR3 is 14 amino acids. V lost 6 bases, J lost 5 bases, and 4 bases stayed unmatched. The CDR3, as DNA: TGTGCCAGCAGCCCTAGCGGGGGCCACAATGAGCAGTTCTTC. Protein: CASSPSGGHNEQFF.

This clonotype was counted only a few times. The CDR3 DNA sequence: TGTGCCAGCAGCTTAATCCGGGGGAGGGACGGGGAGCTGTTTTTT. Translating gives CASSLIRGRDGELFF. The rearrangement joins TRBV28 to TRBJ2-2; 7 nucleotides agree with TRBD2. Germline CDR1 MDHEN, CDR2 SYDVKM. The CDR3 covers 15 residues. With V trimmed by 6 bases and J by 7 bases, 11 bases remained unmatched. Full variable domain (remainder filled in from reference TRBV28 and TRBJ2-2): DVKVTQSSRYLVKRTGEKVFLECVQDMDHENMFWYRQDPGLGLRLIYFSYDVKMKEKGDIPEGYSVSREKKERFSLILESASTNQTSMYLCASSLIRGRDGELFFGEGSRLTVL.

This clonotype was seen a few times. The chain links TRBV12-3 or TRBV12-4 to TRBJ2-7; no definite D call. The CDR3 is 12 amino acids. V was pared by 8 bases and J by 1 base, with 9 bases between. The CDR3 bases are TGTGCCAGCGGTCTAGGGTCCTACGAGCAGTACTTC. It is translated as CASGLGSYEQYF.

This clonotype came up a few times. The chain has TRBV20-1 and TRBJ2-5; 12 nucleotides align to TRBD2. Per the germline V gene, CDR1 is DFQATT and CDR2 is SNEGSKA (reference sequence). This CDR3 spans 15 amino acids. V dropped 1 base and J dropped 3; count of bases not matched to a gene: 3. CDR3 sequence reads: CSARGTSGAEETQYF. The CDR3 DNA sequence: TGCAGTGCTAGAGGGACTAGCGGGGCTGAAGAGACCCAGTACTTC.

The chain recombines TRBV27 with TRBJ2-7; D is unresolved. Per germline, CDR1 MNHEY and CDR2 SMNVEV (reference sequence). Trimming removed 0 bases from V and 3 bases from J, with 6 bases in between. The CDR3 is 13 residues long. The CDR3 spells CASSLSRYYEQYF. The CDR3, as DNA: TGTGCCAGCAGTTTATCACGGTACTACGAGCAGTACTTC.

This clonotype was found many times. The chain couples TRBV13 to TRBJ2-2; weak D call: TRBD2 (6 bases). The V end lost 5 bases, the J end lost 3 bases, and 10 bases lay between the germline ends. This CDR3 comprises 14 residues. Per germline, CDR1 PRHDT and CDR2 FYEKMQ (reference sequence). The CDR3 sequence: CASSPGGDTGELFF. CDR3 in DNA: TGTGCCAGCAGCCCAGGAGGGGACACCGGGGAGCTGTTTTTT.

The rearrangement uses TRBV6-1 and TRBJ2-1; 10 nucleotides line up with TRBD2. Trimming took 5 bases from V and 0 from J; bases not matched to a gene: 4. Germline V CDR1 and CDR2: MNHNS, SASEGT. This CDR3 is 16 amino acids long. This CDR3 is CASSLTSGVSYNEQFF. For the CDR3, the DNA is TGTGCCAGCAGTCTTACTAGCGGGGTCTCCTACAATGAGCAGTTCTTC.

The table lists this clonotype with a few counts. The chain couples TRBV11-1 to TRBJ2-1; D remains ambiguous. The CDR3 spans 12 residues. Germline loops: CDR1 SGHAT, CDR2 FQDESV (reference sequence). The V end lost 0 bases, the J end lost 15 bases, and 12 bases lay between the germline ends. CDR3 coding DNA: TGTGCCAGCAGCTTAGCGTATCTTATGTTGTTCTTC. It specifies CASSLAYLMLFF.

The chain employs TRBV27 and TRBJ1-2; the match to TRBD1 covers 7 bases. There are 14 residues in the CDR3. With 3 bases clipped from V and 8 bases from J, the junction kept 9 bases outside the gene matches. The germline V gene encodes CDR1 MNHEY and CDR2 SMNVEV (reference sequence). DNA of the CDR3: TGTGCCAGCAGTTTTGAGACAGGGATGGGAGGCTACACCTTC. Translation gives CASSFETGMGGYTF.

V usage is TRBV5-1 and J usage is TRBJ2-7; D is ambiguous. This CDR3 is built from 12 residues. Per the germline V gene, CDR1 is SGHRS and CDR2 is YFSETQ. Trimming removed 4 bases at V and 3 bases at J, with 8 bases between. The CDR3 loop reads CASSNHFYEQYF. The CDR3 DNA is TGCGCCAGCAGCAACCATTTCTACGAGCAGTACTTC.

The chain joins TRBV5-1 to TRBJ1-1; no clear D gene. V was shortened by 0 bases and J by 8 bases, with 14 bases between the two germline ends. The CDR3 consists of 14 residues. Germline loops: CDR1 SGHRS, CDR2 YFSETQ. CDR3 nucleotide sequence: TGCGCCAGCAGCTTGGAAATAGGGCAGCCCGAAGCTTTCTTT. Amino acids: CASSLEIGQPEAFF.

This clonotype was seen only a few times. This chain uses TRBV6-1 with TRBJ2-7; D ambiguous. This CDR3 region has 14 residues. Germline CDR1 MNHNS, CDR2 SASEGT. V lost 7 bases to trimming and J lost 4 bases, with 17 bases between them. This CDR3 is CASNPLASSYEQYF. CDR3 DNA: TGTGCCAGCAACCCCCTCGCGTCTAGTTACGAGCAGTACTTC.

The chain couples TRBV12-3 or TRBV12-4 to TRBJ1-1; no clear D gene. V gave up 6 bases and J gave up 12 bases, with 23 bases separating them. CDR3 length: 14 amino acids. The CDR3 loop is CASRTSPKAFATFF. CDR3 DNA sequence: TGTGCCAGCAGAACGTCGCCAAAAGCGTTTGCTACTTTCTTT.

This chain uses TRBV6-5 with TRBJ2-2; D is unresolved. The germline gives CDR1 MNHEY, CDR2 SVGAGI. Trimming left V 4 bases short and J 1 base short, with 13 bases between. The length of the CDR3 is 16 residues. The chain's CDR3 is CASSFNFLRNTGELFF. In nucleotides, the CDR3 is TGTGCCAGCAGTTTTAATTTTCTCAGGAACACCGGGGAGCTGTTTTTT.

There are many counts of this clonotype. This chain joins TRBV5-1 and TRBJ2-1; D remains unclear. The CDR3 runs 12 residues. V lost 0 bases and J 8 bases, leaving 6 bases between the germline ends. Germline CDR1 reads SGHRS; CDR2 reads YFSETQ. The CDR3 sequence is CASSLDLDEQFF. The DNA of the CDR3 is TGCGCCAGCAGCTTGGACCTAGATGAGCAGTTCTTC.

In its sample, this clonotype was seen a few times. The genes are TRBV2 and TRBJ2-7, with D perhaps TRBD1 (6 bases). The length of the CDR3 is 17 residues. Germline V gives CDR1 SNHLY, CDR2 FYNNEI. V was clipped by 4 bases and J by 2 bases, with 21 bases between them. CDR3 in amino acids: CASSAPLGAALTYEQYF. As DNA, the CDR3 is TGTGCCAGCAGTGCCCCGTTGGGGGCCGCCCTCACCTACGAGCAGTACTTC.

The chain has TRBV6-5 and TRBJ2-1, with 8 positions matching TRBD1. V was clipped by 4 bases and J by 7 bases; unmatched bases: 3. The CDR3 is 13 amino acids. Germline V gene sequence: CDR1 MNHEY, CDR2 SVGAGI. The CDR3, as DNA: TGTGCCAGCAGTTTCAACAGGGGGAATGAGCAGTTCTTC. Amino acid sequence: CASSFNRGNEQFF.

This clonotype was counted only a few times. J is TRBJ2-7 and V is TRBV5-1; possibly TRBD2 for D (6 bases). V was shortened by 4 bases and J by 6 bases, with 17 bases between the two germline ends. CDR3 length equals 14 residues. Germline V gene lookup returns CDR1 SGHRS and CDR2 YFSETQ. CDR3 region: CASSQDFAGSEQYF. The CDR3 DNA sequence: TGCGCCAGCAGCCAAGACTTCGCGGGGAGCGAGCAGTACTTC.

The chain joins TRBV12-3 or TRBV12-4 to TRBJ2-6, with D uncertain. Trimming cost V 5 bases and J 2 bases, with 10 bases left between them. This CDR3 is 15 amino acids long. This chain's CDR3 is CASSITDAGANVLTF. The CDR3 bases are TGTGCCAGCAGTATAACGGATGCTGGGGCCAACGTCCTGACTTTC.